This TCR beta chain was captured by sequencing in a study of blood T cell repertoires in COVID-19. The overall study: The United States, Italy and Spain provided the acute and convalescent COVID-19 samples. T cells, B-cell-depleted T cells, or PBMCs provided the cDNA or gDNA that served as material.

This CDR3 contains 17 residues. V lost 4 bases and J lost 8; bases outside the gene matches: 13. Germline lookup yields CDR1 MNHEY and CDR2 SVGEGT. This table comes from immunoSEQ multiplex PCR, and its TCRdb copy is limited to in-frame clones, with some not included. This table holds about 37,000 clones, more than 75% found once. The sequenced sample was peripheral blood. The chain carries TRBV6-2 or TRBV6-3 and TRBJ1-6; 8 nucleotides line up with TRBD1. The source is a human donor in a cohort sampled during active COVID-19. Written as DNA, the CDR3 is TGTGCCAGCAGTTGGAGGCCTCTTCCGGGACAGGATTCACCCCTCCACTTT. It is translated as CASSWRPLPGQDSPLHF.